The rows below give T cell receptor beta chains drawn from one sample of a study of cytomegalovirus exposure and HLA in healthy donors. The repertoire was sequenced with immunoSEQ multiplex PCR; TCRdb's copy has only in-frame clones and lacks some. This table has 15,000 to 20,000 clones, more than 60% appearing once. Sequencing was carried out using PBMCs. The source is a man aged 18-30 years in good health and CMV-seronegative. The CDR3 runs from the conserved cysteine through the conserved F or W. The D gene is left open where the match is weak. The size field is filled for only some rows; it gives once, few, many or a size class.

d_call	j_call	v_call	clone_size	cdr3_nt	cdr3_aa
-	TRBJ2-7	TRBV6-1	-	TGTGCCACCACCCCGGGTACGCTAATACAAAGCGAGCAGTACTTC	CATTPGTLIQSEQYF
-	TRBJ2-5	TRBV18	-	TGTGCCAGCTCACGGTTCCCCACGGGGACCCAGTACTTC	CASSRFPTGTQYF
TRBD2	TRBJ2-3	TRBV29-1	-	TGCAGCGTTGAAGTTAGCGGGAGCGCTCCATATACGCAGTATTTT	CSVEVSGSAPYTQYF
-	TRBJ2-3	TRBV30	-	TGTGCCTGGAACGGTCTAGGCCCAGATACGCAGTATTTT	CAWNGLGPDTQYF
TRBD2	TRBJ2-1	TRBV9	-	TGTGCCAGCAGCGGGAGGACTAGCGGGGATGTCAATGAGCAGTTCTTC	CASSGRTSGDVNEQFF
-	TRBJ1-4	TRBV6-1	few	TGTGCCAGCAGTGACAGCGCGAATCCAACTAATGAAAAACTGTTTTTT	CASSDSANPTNEKLFF
-	TRBJ2-3	TRBV11-2	-	TGTGCCAGCAGCGAGCGGGGGACAGGGCACTCATATACGCAGTATTTT	CASSERGTGHSYTQYF
TRBD2	TRBJ2-7	TRBV30	-	TGTGCCTGGAGTGTACGCCGGGCTAGCGGGCTGGCTGACGAGCAGTACTTC	CAWSVRRASGLADEQYF
TRBD1	TRBJ1-1	TRBV30	-	TGTGCCTGGAGCCTACAGGGGATAAGGACTGAAGCTTTCTTT	CAWSLQGIRTEAFF
TRBD1	TRBJ1-1	TRBV30	-	TGTGCCTGGAACACAGGGGACACTGAAGCTTTCTTT	CAWNTGDTEAFF
-	TRBJ1-1	TRBV4-3	-	TGCGCCAGCAGCCTTTCAACCGGCGGTGAAGCTTTCTTT	CASSLSTGGEAFF
-	TRBJ2-3	TRBV9	-	TGTGCCAGCAGCGTATTAGCCACAGATACGCAGTATTTT	CASSVLATDTQYF
-	TRBJ1-2	TRBV30	-	TGTGCCTGGAGTCTCACACCTAACTATGGCTACACCTTC	CAWSLTPNYGYTF
TRBD1	TRBJ2-2	TRBV30	-	TGTGCCTGGAGCGGAGATTGGACAGGATCTAACACCGGGGAGCTGTTTTTT	CAWSGDWTGSNTGELFF